Sequencing of this T cell receptor (beta chain) was carried out in a study of graft-versus-host responses after intestinal transplantation. Study outcomes and limitations: GvH clones surfaced in recipient marrow, some emerging earlier in ileum or blood.

With respect to this clone: Its cognate antigen is unknown.

Germline V CDR1 and CDR2: SGDLS, YYNGEE. V shed 4 bases, J shed 4 bases, and the junction held 14 bases outside the gene matches. This CDR3 comprises 17 residues. TCRdb's copy holds only in-frame clones and misses some; the assay was immunoSEQ multiplex PCR. The sample lists about 120,000 clones; 90% were seen once. The V and J genes are TRBV9 and TRBJ1-2, with 9 bases that match TRBD1. Sequencing used unstimulated CD4+ T cells sorted from spleen or lymph node cells, obtained before intestinal transplant. The TCR originated in a human donor who received an intestinal transplant. CDR3 residues: CASSSSQGTGKGYGYTF. CDR3 nucleotide sequence: TGTGCCAGCAGCTCAAGCCAGGGGACAGGGAAGGGCTATGGCTACACCTTC.